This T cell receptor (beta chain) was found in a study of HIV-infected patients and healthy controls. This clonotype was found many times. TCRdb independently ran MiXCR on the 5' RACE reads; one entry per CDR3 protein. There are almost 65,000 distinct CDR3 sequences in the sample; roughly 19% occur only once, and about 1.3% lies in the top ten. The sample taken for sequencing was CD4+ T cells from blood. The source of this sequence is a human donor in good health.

The CDR3 DNA follows: TGCGCCAGCAGCCAAGAGGGGGGGCGCGGATATGGCTACACCTTC. This encodes CASSQEGGRGYGYTF. The chain joins TRBV4-3 to TRBJ1-2; D possibly corresponds to TRBD1 (6 bases). Germline CDR1 LGHNA, CDR2 YSLEER. Trimming left V 0 bases short and J 5 bases short, with 13 bases between. This CDR3 is 15 amino acids long.